The 15 T cell receptor beta chains below all came from one sample that was sequenced in a study of CD8+CD57+ T cells in acquired aplastic anemia. CDR3 and TCR beta VDJ profiling relied on a genomic DNA template. TCRdb redid the calling of the reads with MiXCR, one entry per CDR3 protein. The sample records over 35,000 distinct CDR3 sequences, 65% to 70% being singletons. The material sequenced was sorted CD4+, CD8+, or CD8+CD57+ T cells (not recorded which) from PBMCs. The receptors derive from a human donor in good health, serving as a control.

This chain links TRBV7-9 with TRBJ1-2; 7 bases are shared with TRBD1. Trimming at V came to 1 base and at J to 6 bases, leaving 8 bases not matched to a gene. This CDR3 is built from 15 residues. Germline V gene sequence: CDR1 SEHNR, CDR2 FQNEAQ (reference sequence). For the CDR3, the DNA is TGTGCCAGCAGCTTAGTAAGGGGGCAGCTAGATGGCTACACCTTC. It is translated as CASSLVRGQLDGYTF.

This clonotype was recorded at least ten times. The genes are TRBV11-2 and TRBJ2-2; 10 bases fit TRBD1. Looked up from germline, CDR1 is SGHAT and CDR2 is FQNNGV. The CDR3 is 18 amino acids. With V trimmed by 5 bases and J by 6 bases, 15 bases remained unmatched. In nucleotides, the CDR3 is TGTGCCAGCAGCCCCCCTTGGTCCTGGACAGGGGGGTCCGGGGAGCTGTTTTTT. As protein: CASSPPWSWTGGSGELFF.

This chain connects TRBV12-3 or TRBV12-4 to TRBJ2-5; maybe TRBD2 (5 bases). Trimming left V 0 bases short and J 2 bases short, with 10 bases between. This CDR3 spans 15 amino acids. CDR3 region: CASSLALAGQETQYF. The CDR3 bases are TGTGCCAGCAGTTTAGCTCTAGCTGGGCAAGAGACCCAGTACTTC.

The chain has TRBV20-1 and TRBJ1-1; D may be TRBD1 (6 bases). CDR1 and CDR2 (germline): DFQATT, SNEGSKA (reference sequence). Trimming took 6 bases from V and 3 from J, leaving 11 bases between them. This CDR3 has 12 amino acids. The CDR3 region is CSALQGYTEAFF. Written as DNA, the CDR3 is TGCAGTGCACTTCAGGGGTACACTGAAGCTTTCTTT.

The V and J genes are TRBV15 and TRBJ1-2; TRBD1 aligns across 7 bases. Trimming took 5 bases from V and 5 from J; bases not matched to a gene: 8. Germline V gene sequence: CDR1 LNHNV, CDR2 YYDKDF (reference sequence). The CDR3 sequence is 14 residues long. The CDR3 reads CATSEGAKLYGYTF. CDR3 in DNA: TGTGCCACCAGCGAGGGGGCTAAGTTGTATGGCTACACCTTC.

The rearrangement joins TRBV11-3 to TRBJ2-2, with D uncertain. V lost 5 bases and J lost 4, with 11 bases in between. Germline V lookup: CDR1 SGHNT, CDR2 YENEEA. The CDR3 runs to 14 residues. The CDR3 protein is CASSPPGPTGELFF. The CDR3 DNA follows: TGTGCCAGCAGCCCTCCCGGGCCCACCGGGGAGCTGTTTTTT.

The chain is built from TRBV14 and TRBJ1-1, with TRBD1 matching 7 bases. This CDR3 region has 16 residues. CDR1 and CDR2 from the germline V gene are SGHDN and FVKESK. V gave up 4 bases and J gave up 0 bases; unmatched junction bases: 8. CDR3 nucleotide sequence: TGTGCCAGCAGCCTTAGGGGGCCAGAGATGAACACTGAAGCTTTCTTT. It specifies CASSLRGPEMNTEAFF.

The chain combines TRBV24-1 with TRBJ2-2, with D tentatively TRBD1 (5 bases). The CDR3 runs 14 residues. Per the germline V gene, CDR1 is KGHDR and CDR2 is SFDVKD. V was pared by 5 bases and J by 3 bases, with 9 bases between. The CDR3 loop is CATSATDYTGELFF. CDR3 nucleotides: TGTGCCACCAGTGCGACAGACTACACCGGGGAGCTGTTTTTT.

This clonotype was seen at least ten times. Possible read error: a much larger clone is one base away. The chain links TRBV7-9 to TRBJ2-5; tentative D call: TRBD2 (6 bases). Germline V gene sequence: CDR1 SEHNR, CDR2 FQNEAQ (reference sequence). CDR3 size: 15 residues. CDR3 sequence: CASSLGLLAEETQHF. The DNA for the CDR3 is TGTGCCAGCAGCTTAGGTTTGTTAGCGGAAGAGACCCAGCACTTC.

The V and J genes are TRBV7-8 and TRBJ1-5; D possibly corresponds to TRBD1 (6 bases). The CDR3 runs to 14 residues. The germline gives CDR1 SGHVS, CDR2 FQNEAQ. V was pared by 0 bases and J by 7 bases, with 10 bases between. CDR3 region: CASSLASGAQPQHF. The CDR3 nucleotides read TGTGCCAGCAGCTTAGCCTCAGGGGCCCAGCCCCAGCATTTT.

This sequence joins TRBV29-1 and TRBJ2-7; TRBD1 agrees at 9 bases. The trim removed 7 bases at V and 5 bases at J, leaving 3 bases unmatched. This CDR3 spans 11 amino acids. In germline, CDR1 is SQVTM, CDR2 ANQGSEA. The CDR3 region is CSGGQGHEQYF. DNA for the CDR3: TGCAGCGGGGGACAGGGCCACGAGCAGTACTTC.

The chain is built from TRBV20-1 and TRBJ2-5, with a possible D match to TRBD2 (7 bases). Between the trimmed V and J ends, which lost 6 bases and 4 bases, there was a span of 27 bases. This CDR3 is built from 17 residues. CDR1 is DFQATT and CDR2 is SNEGSKA in the germline V gene (reference sequence). CDR3 coding DNA: TGCAGTGCAAAAGGGGGGGGGAGGCTGACGGTGAGAGAGACCCAGTACTTC. This encodes CSAKGGGRLTVRETQYF.

The V gene is TRBV29-1, the J gene TRBJ1-5; D call uncertain. The length of the CDR3 is 14 residues. Trimming pared 4 bases from V and 3 bases from J, leaving 13 bases between. From germline, CDR1 is SQVTM and CDR2 ANQGSEA. The CDR3 reads CSVVWRYLNQPQHF. For the CDR3, the DNA is TGCAGCGTTGTGTGGCGGTACCTCAATCAGCCCCAGCATTTT.

CDR3: CSARVHTSNYGYTF. CDR3 DNA sequence: TGCAGTGCTAGAGTGCACACGTCTAACTATGGCTACACCTTC. This chain links TRBV20-1 with TRBJ1-2; D not resolved. There are 14 residues in the CDR3. V was shortened by 1 base and J by 0 bases, with 9 bases between the two germline ends. Germline V gene lookup returns CDR1 DFQATT and CDR2 SNEGSKA (reference sequence).

The chain carries TRBV15 and TRBJ1-3; D is perhaps TRBD1 (5 bases). Trimming removed 1 base from V and 4 bases from J, with 11 bases in between. This CDR3 is 15 amino acids long. CDR1 LNHNV and CDR2 YYDKDF come from the germline V gene (reference sequence). CDR3 residues: CATSRADSAGNTIYF. The CDR3 coding sequence is TGTGCCACCAGCAGAGCAGACAGCGCAGGAAACACCATATATTTT.